These 29 T cell receptor beta chains were all obtained from the same sample, sequenced in a study of graft-versus-host responses after intestinal transplantation. Repertoires were generated with immunoSEQ multiplex PCR, while TCRdb's copy carries only in-frame clones and drops some. The sample includes about 97,000 clones, approximately 92% of them seen just once. The sequencing used PBMCs, collected roughly 450 days after intestinal transplant. The receptors were gathered from a human patient who received an intestinal transplant, so some T cells may come from the graft donor.

The rearrangement uses TRBV6-1 and TRBJ2-3; D is unresolved. The CDR3 consists of 14 residues. Trimming stripped 2 bases from V and 2 bases from J, with 8 bases between. In germline, CDR1 is MNHNS, CDR2 SASEGT. The CDR3 spells CASSEPGLTDTQYF. DNA for the CDR3: TGTGCCAGCAGTGAACCCGGCCTCACAGATACGCAGTATTTT.

The CDR3 nucleotides are TGTGCCAGCTCGTTTGCAGGGGGCGAGGAGACCCAGTACTTC. Translated: CASSFAGGEETQYF. This chain connects TRBV18 to TRBJ2-5, with 8 bases that match TRBD1. Germline CDR1 KGHSH, CDR2 LQKENI. The junction had 8 bases not matched to a gene; V was cut back by 6 bases and J by 5 bases. The CDR3 contains 14 residues. Based on the CDR3 plus reference TRBV18 and TRBJ2-5, the full variable domain is NAGVMQNPRHLVRRRGQEARLRCSPMKGHSHVYWYRQLPEEGLKFMVYLQKENIIDESGMPKERFSAEFPKEGPSILRIQQVVRGDSAAYFCASSFAGGEETQYFGPGTRLLVL.

This clone was seen a few times. This chain links TRBV21-1 with TRBJ1-2; TRBD1 is taken as the D call from the table, unchecked against the DNA. TRBV21-1 is listed as a pseudogene. The CDR3 consists of 15 residues. The CDR3 reads CASSKWVMGTYGYTF. CDR3 sequence (DNA): TGTGCCAGCAGCAAATGGGTCATGGGCACCTATGGCTACACCTTC.

CDR3 loop: CATHAGELSSPLHF. DNA of the CDR3: TGTGCCACTCACGCGGGGGAATTAAGTTCACCCCTCCACTTT. This chain connects TRBV19 to TRBJ1-6; D may be TRBD1 (5 bases). The CDR3 covers 14 residues. V was clipped by 10 bases and J by 9 bases, with 19 bases between them. The germline V gene encodes CDR1 LNHDA and CDR2 SQIVND (reference sequence). Using reference TRBV19 and TRBJ1-6 for the parts outside the CDR3, the full variable domain is DGGITQSPKYLFRKEGQNVTLSCEQNLNHDAMYWYRQDPGQGLRLIYYSQIVNDFQKGDIAEGYSVSREKKESFPLTVTSAQKNPTAFYLCATHAGELSSPLHFGNGTRLTVT.

Notes on this clone: An end of the junction does not agree with germline; a read error may underlie this. V and J are TRBV7-9 and TRBJ1-6, with D maybe TRBD1 (6 bases). Germline V gives CDR1 SEHNR, CDR2 FQNEAQ (reference sequence). The CDR3 totals 14 residues. The CDR3 DNA sequence: TGTGCCAGCAGCTTAGGGACAGACAATTCACCCCCCCACTTT. It is translated as CASSLGTDNSPPHF.

The rearrangement joins TRBV6-5 to TRBJ2-5; D uncertain. The CDR3 has 15 amino acids. Trimming took off 2 bases at V and 1 base at J, with 11 bases between the two ends. From germline, CDR1 is MNHEY and CDR2 SVGAGI. This CDR3 is CASSYGNIVQETQYF. For the CDR3, the DNA is TGTGCCAGCAGTTACGGAAACATAGTCCAAGAGACCCAGTACTTC.

This sequence joins TRBV10-2 and TRBJ2-5, with 7 nucleotides matching TRBD2. The germline V gene encodes CDR1 WSHSY and CDR2 SAAADI. The CDR3 length is 13 residues. The V gene end was trimmed by 7 bases and the J gene end by 5 bases; junction bases not matched to a gene: 7. The CDR3 region has the DNA TGCGCCAGCATGCGGCTAGCGGACGAGACCCAGTACTTC. Residues: CASMRLADETQYF.

The gene calls are TRBV19 and TRBJ2-4, with D unclear. Germline V lookup: CDR1 LNHDA, CDR2 SQIVND (reference sequence). V dropped 5 bases and J dropped 0 bases, with 11 bases sitting between them. This CDR3 has 15 amino acids. Here the CDR3 DNA reads TGTGCCAGTAGTCCGGCTACTCTAGCCAAAAACATTCAGTACTTC. It specifies CASSPATLAKNIQYF.

V and J are TRBV9 and TRBJ2-2, with TRBD1 as a possible D gene (6 bases). Germline V gene lookup returns CDR1 SGDLS and CDR2 YYNGEE. The CDR3 totals 15 residues. Trimming stripped 3 bases from V and 1 base from J, with 10 bases between. This CDR3 reads CASSAGTQNTGELFF. CDR3 coding DNA: TGTGCCAGCAGCGCCGGGACACAGAACACCGGGGAGCTGTTTTTT.

V usage is TRBV4-1 and J usage is TRBJ2-7, with 9 bases aligning to TRBD1. V trimming: 3 bases; J trimming: 2 bases; junction bases outside the gene matches: 5. The CDR3 sequence is 15 residues long. Germline assignment: CDR1 MGHRA and CDR2 YSYEKL. The CDR3 sequence: CASSHRTGETYEQYF. The CDR3 DNA sequence: TGCGCCAGCAGCCACCGGACAGGGGAGACCTACGAGCAGTACTTC.

The V call is TRBV4-2, the J call TRBJ1-4; D not certain. The V gene lost 5 bases and the J gene lost 6 bases, with 13 bases spanning the gap. The CDR3 is 14 residues long. Germline CDR1 and CDR2: LGHNA and YNFKEQ. This chain's CDR3 is CASSGREGDEKLFF. CDR3 nucleotide sequence: TGTGCCAGCAGCGGGAGGGAAGGAGATGAAAAACTGTTTTTT.

The genes are TRBV7-8 and TRBJ1-4, with D unresolved. The CDR3 runs to 13 residues. Per the germline V gene, CDR1 is SGHVS and CDR2 is FQNEAQ. The V and J ends lost 6 bases and 1 base respectively, with 6 bases between them. CDR3 residues: CASSGRTNEKLFF. Written as DNA, the CDR3 is TGTGCCAGCAGTGGCAGAACTAATGAAAAACTGTTTTTT.

V gene TRBV11-2 combines with J gene TRBJ1-1, with D possibly TRBD1 on 5 matching bases. CDR3 length: 14 residues. The germline gives CDR1 SGHAT, CDR2 FQNNGV. V shed 1 base and J shed 5 bases, with 11 bases lying between them. In nucleotides, the CDR3 is TGTGCCAGCAGCTTAGTTCGGGGGGGAACTGAAGCTTTCTTT. Its translation is CASSLVRGGTEAFF.

This chain connects TRBV5-4 to TRBJ1-1; a possible D gene is TRBD1 (6 bases). The CDR3 loop spans 16 amino acids. Between the trimmed V and J ends, which lost 6 bases and 2 bases, there was a span of 20 bases. Germline V CDR1 and CDR2: SGHNT, YYREEE (reference sequence). Here the CDR3 DNA reads TGTGCCAGCACTTTTTGGAGGGGGGGACTTAACACTGAAGCTTTCTTT. Protein: CASTFWRGGLNTEAFF.

Of note for this clone: Other nucleotide sequences in the sample specify the same CDR3. This chain uses TRBV5-1 with TRBJ2-7; D unresolved. Germline-derived CDR1 and CDR2 are SGHRS and YFSETQ. CDR3 length: 14 residues. V lost 0 bases and J lost 3, with 10 bases in between. The CDR3 is CASSLAAVDYEQYF. Written as DNA, the CDR3 is TGCGCCAGCAGCTTGGCGGCAGTGGACTACGAGCAGTACTTC. The full variable domain, completed using reference TRBV5-1 and TRBJ2-7, is KAGVTQTPRYLIKTRGQQVTLSCSPISGHRSVSWYQQTPGQGLQFLFEYFSETQRNKGNFPGRFSGRQFSNSRSEMNVSTLELGDSALYLCASSLAAVDYEQYFGPGTRLTVT.

The rearrangement joins TRBV6-5 to TRBJ1-1, with D tentatively TRBD1 (6 bases). This CDR3 is built from 14 residues. V dropped 1 base and J dropped 3 bases, with 9 bases sitting between them. Per germline, CDR1 MNHEY and CDR2 SVGAGI. The CDR3 DNA follows: TGTGCCAGCAGTTACTACAGGGTGGACACTGAAGCTTTCTTT. It is translated as CASSYYRVDTEAFF.

CDR3 loop: CASSAGTSTDTQYF. The CDR3 DNA is TGTGCCAGCAGCGCAGGGACTAGCACAGATACGCAGTATTTT. V is TRBV9 and J is TRBJ2-3, with D maybe TRBD2 (6 bases). Per the germline V gene, CDR1 is SGDLS and CDR2 is YYNGEE. The CDR3 contains 14 residues. The V end was cut by 3 bases, the J end by 0 bases, with 8 bases between. Variable domain in full (rest from reference TRBV9 and TRBJ2-3): DSGVTQTPKHLITATGQRVTLRCSPRSGDLSVYWYQQSLDQGLQFLIQYYNGEERAKGNILERFSAQQFPDLHSELNLSSLELGDSALYFCASSAGTSTDTQYFGPGTRLTVL.

The chain uses TRBV6-1 and TRBJ2-6; perhaps TRBD1 as D (5 bases). CDR3 length: 15 amino acids. V was cut by 2 bases and J by 2 bases, with 7 bases left in between. From germline, CDR1 is MNHNS and CDR2 SASEGT. The CDR3 region has the DNA TGTGCCAGCAGTGAAAAGGGGACTGGGGCCAACGTCCTGACTTTC. Translating gives CASSEKGTGANVLTF.

The chain couples TRBV5-6 to TRBJ1-2; tentative D call: TRBD1 (5 bases). Trimming stripped 4 bases from V and 1 base from J, with 11 bases between. The CDR3 has 14 residues. Germline V gene lookup returns CDR1 SGHDT and CDR2 YYEEEE. Here the CDR3 DNA reads TGTGCCAGCAGCACCGGGACTAGTAACTATGGCTACACCTTC. This gives the protein CASSTGTSNYGYTF.

The CDR3 sequence: CASYTGGLTEAFF. CDR3 DNA: TGTGCCAGCTATACAGGGGGCCTCACTGAAGCTTTCTTT. The V gene is TRBV19, the J gene TRBJ1-1; 9 bases line up with TRBD1. This CDR3 is 13 amino acids long. J gave up 4 bases and V 9 bases, and 6 bases lay outside the gene matches. The V gene's germline CDR1 is LNHDA and CDR2 SQIVND (reference sequence). The whole variable domain, filled in from reference TRBV19 and TRBJ1-1, reads DGGITQSPKYLFRKEGQNVTLSCEQNLNHDAMYWYRQDPGQGLRLIYYSQIVNDFQKGDIAEGYSVSREKKESFPLTVTSAQKNPTAFYLCASYTGGLTEAFFGQGTRLTVV.

This chain connects TRBV5-6 to TRBJ1-2, with 9 bases lining up with TRBD1. V shed 3 bases and J 5 bases; nucleotides not matched to a gene: 8. Germline assignment: CDR1 SGHDT and CDR2 YYEEEE. CDR3 length equals 15 residues. The CDR3 spells CASSSSTGGRYGYTF. The CDR3 nucleotides are TGTGCCAGCAGCTCATCGACAGGGGGAAGGTATGGCTACACCTTC.

The gene calls are TRBV11-2 and TRBJ2-3, with D unresolved. Germline V CDR1 and CDR2: SGHAT, FQNNGV. The V gene lost 5 bases and the J gene lost 4 bases, with 19 bases spanning the gap. The CDR3 totals 16 residues. The CDR3 coding sequence is TGTGCCAGCAGCCCCCTCGCGGCCCATCCAGCAGATACGCAGTATTTT. Translated, it gives CASSPLAAHPADTQYF.

The V call is TRBV6-6, the J call TRBJ1-6; tentatively, D is TRBD1 (5 bases). CDR3 length: 16 amino acids. Between the trimmed V and J ends, which lost 1 base and 4 bases, there was a span of 11 bases. From germline, CDR1 is MNHNY and CDR2 SVGAGI (reference sequence). The chain's CDR3 is CASSYLGVPYNSPLHF. The CDR3 DNA sequence: TGTGCCAGCAGTTACTTGGGGGTTCCTTATAATTCACCCCTCCACTTT.

This chain joins TRBV6-1 and TRBJ2-1, with TRBD2 as a possible D gene (5 bases). Trimming cost V 2 bases and J 5 bases, with 16 bases left between them. The CDR3 sequence is 16 residues long. The germline gives CDR1 MNHNS, CDR2 SASEGT. The CDR3 reads CASSEPMTGINNEQFF. DNA for the CDR3: TGTGCCAGCAGTGAACCTATGACGGGAATCAACAATGAGCAGTTCTTC.

This clone was counted once. V usage is TRBV9 and J usage is TRBJ2-1, with D uncertain. Germline loops: CDR1 SGDLS, CDR2 YYNGEE. Trimming stripped 2 bases from V and 8 bases from J, with 17 bases between. This CDR3 is 15 amino acids long. The DNA for the CDR3 is TGTGCCAGCAGCGTGAAGGGTTGGAATCTCGATGAGCAGTTCTTC. It codes for CASSVKGWNLDEQFF.

The chain has TRBV7-3 and TRBJ2-1; unclear D gene. Germline V CDR1 and CDR2: SGHTA, FQGTGA. The CDR3 sequence is 15 residues long. Trimming stripped 4 bases from V and 8 bases from J, with 18 bases between. CDR3 coding DNA: TGTGCCAGCAGCTCCGTCTTGGCGGACCCCTATGAGCAGTTCTTC. This encodes CASSSVLADPYEQFF.

The chain uses TRBV5-1 and TRBJ1-1; 8 bases align to TRBD1. V lost 4 bases, J lost 4 bases, and 12 bases stayed unmatched. CDR1 SGHRS and CDR2 YFSETQ come from the germline V gene. The CDR3 sequence is 16 residues long. The CDR3 sequence: CASSPGGQGAVTEAFF. The DNA for the CDR3 is TGCGCCAGCAGCCCCGGAGGGCAGGGGGCCGTCACTGAAGCTTTCTTT.

This sequence joins TRBV29-1 and TRBJ1-3, with 9 bases matching TRBD1. The CDR3 spans 14 residues. Trimming took 6 bases from V and 4 from J; bases not matched to a gene: 7. Germline lookup yields CDR1 SQVTM and CDR2 ANQGSEA. Here the CDR3 DNA reads TGCAGCGTACTAGGACAGGGGAGAGGAAACACCATATATTTT. Encoded protein: CSVLGQGRGNTIYF.

The rearrangement links TRBV7-2 to TRBJ2-7; D is ambiguous. The ends were cut back, 1 base at V and 0 bases at J, with 7 bases in the middle. Germline CDR1 reads SGHTA; CDR2 reads FQGNSA. This CDR3 has 14 amino acids. CDR3: CASSLVRDSYEQYF. The CDR3 DNA sequence: TGTGCCAGCAGCTTAGTTAGGGACTCCTACGAGCAGTACTTC.